This T cell receptor (beta chain) stems from a study of blood T cell repertoires in COVID-19. Study summary: Sites in the United States, Italy and Spain provided acute and convalescent COVID-19 samples.

Per the study methods: Amplification of reference gene primers was used by the study to estimate nucleated cell counts. Profiling relied on immunoSEQ multiplex PCR, and the TCRdb table lists in-frame clones only, not all of them. That table furnishes V, J and clone size, whereas the DNA furnished D and trimming. Here the sample spans 120,000 or so clones, around 89% being singletons. The CDR3 has 15 residues. Losses at the gene ends were 2 bases for V and 9 bases for J; bases not matched to a gene: 8. Germline CDR1 reads MDHEN; CDR2 reads SYDVKM. Material for sequencing was peripheral blood. The rearrangement links TRBV28 to TRBJ2-1; TRBD2 matches at 9 bases. The receptor's source is a human donor in a cohort sampled during active COVID-19. CDR3 DNA: TGTGCCAGCAGTTTAATTGGCGGGAGGGGCGGTGAGCAGTTCTTC. Protein: CASSLIGGRGGEQFF.